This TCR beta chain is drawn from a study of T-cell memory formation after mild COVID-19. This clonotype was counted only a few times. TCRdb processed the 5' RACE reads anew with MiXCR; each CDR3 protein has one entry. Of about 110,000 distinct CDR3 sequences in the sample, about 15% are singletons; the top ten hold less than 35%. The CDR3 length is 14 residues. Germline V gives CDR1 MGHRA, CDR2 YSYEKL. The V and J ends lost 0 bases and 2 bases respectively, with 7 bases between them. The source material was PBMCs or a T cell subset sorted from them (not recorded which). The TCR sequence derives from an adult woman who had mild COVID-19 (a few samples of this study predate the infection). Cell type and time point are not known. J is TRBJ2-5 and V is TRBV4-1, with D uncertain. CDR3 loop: CASSQDGFQETQYF. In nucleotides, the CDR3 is TGCGCCAGCAGCCAAGATGGGTTTCAAGAGACCCAGTACTTC.